The sequence of this T cell receptor (beta chain) was determined in a study of blood T cell repertoires in COVID-19. For the study at large: Researchers got acute and convalescent COVID-19 samples from the United States, Italy and Spain. The cDNA or gDNA used as material had been derived from T cells, B-cell-depleted T cells, or PBMCs.

This clone appeared a few times. The CDR3 is 16 residues long. V lost 4 bases and J lost 2; bases outside the gene matches: 12. CDR1 and CDR2 from the germline V gene are SGHNT and YYREEE (reference sequence). Here immunoSEQ multiplex PCR was the method, and the copy in TCRdb shows in-frame clones only, minus some. This sample carries 200,000 to 300,000 clones, roughly 79% of them seen once, and the ten largest clones take about 1.9%. Sequences were obtained from peripheral blood. This sequence originates from a woman aged 80 or older with acute or convalescent COVID-19. The genes are TRBV5-4 and TRBJ2-7; 7 bases match TRBD1. DNA of the CDR3: TGTGCCAGCAGCCGGGCAACCGGGACAGCCACCTACGAGCAGTACTTC. The encoded protein is CASSRATGTATYEQYF.